This is a list of T cell receptor beta chains from one sample in a study of control samples from healthy donors and cancer patients. Clones were sequenced by immunoSEQ multiplex PCR, and TCRdb holds only the in-frame ones, with some missing. The sample lists 60,000 to 75,000 clones, around 87% occurring once. What was sequenced was PBMCs. The receptors here all came from a woman in her 50s with head and neck cancer. Each CDR3 is given with its conserved first and last residue. A D gene is named only where the DNA matches it firmly. Only part of the rows carry a size: once, few, many, or a class if the clone is expanded.

j_gene,abundance,d_gene,len,v_gene,CDR3nt,CDR3aa
TRBJ2-3,few,TRBD1,15,TRBV6-6,TGTGCCAGCAGTATGAAGAACAGGGGGAAAGATACGCAGTATTTT,CASSMKNRGKDTQYF
TRBJ2-7,.,TRBD1,15,TRBV27,TGTGCCAGCAGTGCCCCTCGGACAGGGAAAGACGAGCAGTACTTC,CASSAPRTGKDEQYF
TRBJ1-5,.,TRBD1,18,TRBV28,TGTGCCAGCAGCCTACAACCCCAGATGACAGGGGGTAATCAGCCCCAGCATTTT,CASSLQPQMTGGNQPQHF
TRBJ1-4,.,.,15,TRBV9,TGTGCCAGCAGCGTAGGGGCGGGGACTAATGAAAAACTGTTTTTT,CASSVGAGTNEKLFF
TRBJ1-6,.,.,13,TRBV19,TGTGCCAGCTCGTCGTCGACGTTTTCACCCCTCCACTTT,CASSSSTFSPLHF
TRBJ1-1,.,TRBD1,16,TRBV4-1,TGCGCCAGCAGCCAAGCATACGGGACAGGGAACACTGAAGCTTTCTTT,CASSQAYGTGNTEAFF
TRBJ2-7,.,TRBD1,15,TRBV5-4,TGTGCCAGCAGCCCAACCGGGACAGGGAGATACGAGCAGTACTTC,CASSPTGTGRYEQYF
TRBJ1-1,.,.,16,TRBV7-9,TGTGCCAGCAGCCCCCAAGGTCCGTTGATGAACACTGAAGCTTTCTTT,CASSPQGPLMNTEAFF
TRBJ1-1,.,TRBD1,15,TRBV3-1/TRBV3-2,TGTGCCAGCAGCCTATCCGGACAGGGTACGACTGAAGCTTTCTTT,CASSLSGQGTTEAFF
TRBJ2-2,.,.,16,TRBV5-8,TGTGCCAGCCTACGACTTGGTGGGATCGACACCGGGGAGCTGTTTTTT,CASLRLGGIDTGELFF
TRBJ2-3,.,TRBD2,16,TRBV30,TGTGCCTGGAGCCAGACTAGCGGGGGGCCCACAGATACGCAGTATTTT,CAWSQTSGGPTDTQYF
TRBJ1-3,.,.,14,TRBV9,TGTGCCAGCAGCGTACAACCGACCGGAAACACCATATATTTT,CASSVQPTGNTIYF
TRBJ1-1,once,.,14,TRBV7-9,TGTGCCAGCAGCTTAGCGGGCAGTTCGCCTGAAGCTTTCTTT,CASSLAGSSPEAFF
TRBJ1-1,.,.,14,TRBV5-1,TGCGCCAGCAGCAAACAGGGTGGGAACACTGAAGCTTTCTTT,CASSKQGGNTEAFF
TRBJ2-5,few,TRBD1,14,TRBV27,TGTGCCAGCAGTTATTTCGGGGACAGAGAGACCCAGTACTTC,CASSYFGDRETQYF
TRBJ2-5,.,TRBD1,16,TRBV5-1,TGCGCCAGCACCTCCGGCGACCGGGACAGGGGGGAGACCCAGTACTTC,CASTSGDRDRGETQYF
TRBJ1-2,.,.,13,TRBV5-4,TGTGCCAGCAGATACTCAGGAGTATATGGCTACACCTTC,CASRYSGVYGYTF
TRBJ1-5,.,.,14,TRBV6-5,TGTGCCAGCATGTTTGACAGGTACAATCAGCCCCAGCATTTT,CASMFDRYNQPQHF